One sample yielded the 2 T cell receptor beta chains listed below, sequenced in a study of blood T cell repertoires in COVID-19. Some clones are missing from TCRdb's copy, which holds only in-frame ones; the method was immunoSEQ multiplex PCR. The data hold approximately 260,000 clones, with roughly 84% observed a single time. The source material was PBMCs or T cells enriched from blood (not recorded which). The receptors here all came from a man aged 50 or older who had recovered from COVID-19.

The chain carries TRBV7-8 and TRBJ2-7, with D hard to call. Germline V gene lookup returns CDR1 SGHVS and CDR2 FQNEAQ. This CDR3 is built from 12 residues. V dropped 4 bases and J dropped 4 bases, with 8 bases sitting between them. This CDR3 reads CASSSTSYEQYF. The CDR3 region has the DNA TGTGCCAGCAGCTCGACAAGTTACGAGCAGTACTTC.

The V and J genes are TRBV5-1 and TRBJ2-5; D not certain. CDR1 and CDR2 from the germline V gene are SGHRS and YFSETQ. The V gene lost 0 bases and the J gene lost 7 bases, with 16 bases spanning the gap. CDR3 length: 15 residues. DNA of the CDR3: TGCGCCAGCAGCTTGGCTGCAGGCGAGTATGGGACCCAGTACTTC. Its translation: CASSLAAGEYGTQYF.